This T cell receptor beta chain was identified in a study of shared clonotypes between healthy human individuals. About the research overall: Per donor, CD8 memory used one plate, CD8 naive used two, CD4 memory used three and CD4 naive used three.

Notes on the study in general: Shared clonotypes across all four donors exceeded non-shared ones in generation probability. Generally, naive subsets (rather than memory subsets) showed larger estimated richness.

As to this clone: Its target is unknown.

Every immunoSEQ plate was one replicate of a subset's evenly spread DNA. The method was immunoSEQ multiplex PCR; TCRdb's version includes in-frame clones alone and lacks a portion of them. Of fewer than 2.5 million clones in the sample, 90% to 95% are singletons; the top ten hold about 0.34%. This clonotype originated in a man aged 18 to 29 in good health. Some clones in this sample may be carry-over from other donors' samples. The sample taken for sequencing was naive CD4+ T cells from PBMCs. Subset here: CD45RA+ positively selected.

In nucleotides, the CDR3 is TGTGCCAGCAGTTTAGTGGGACTAGCGGGCACAGATACGCAGTATTTT. Translating gives CASSLVGLAGTDTQYF. This chain links TRBV28 with TRBJ2-3; 11 bases line up with TRBD2. The CDR3 spans 16 residues. CDR1 MDHEN and CDR2 SYDVKM come from the germline V gene. With V trimmed by 2 bases and J by 1 base, 2 bases remained unmatched.